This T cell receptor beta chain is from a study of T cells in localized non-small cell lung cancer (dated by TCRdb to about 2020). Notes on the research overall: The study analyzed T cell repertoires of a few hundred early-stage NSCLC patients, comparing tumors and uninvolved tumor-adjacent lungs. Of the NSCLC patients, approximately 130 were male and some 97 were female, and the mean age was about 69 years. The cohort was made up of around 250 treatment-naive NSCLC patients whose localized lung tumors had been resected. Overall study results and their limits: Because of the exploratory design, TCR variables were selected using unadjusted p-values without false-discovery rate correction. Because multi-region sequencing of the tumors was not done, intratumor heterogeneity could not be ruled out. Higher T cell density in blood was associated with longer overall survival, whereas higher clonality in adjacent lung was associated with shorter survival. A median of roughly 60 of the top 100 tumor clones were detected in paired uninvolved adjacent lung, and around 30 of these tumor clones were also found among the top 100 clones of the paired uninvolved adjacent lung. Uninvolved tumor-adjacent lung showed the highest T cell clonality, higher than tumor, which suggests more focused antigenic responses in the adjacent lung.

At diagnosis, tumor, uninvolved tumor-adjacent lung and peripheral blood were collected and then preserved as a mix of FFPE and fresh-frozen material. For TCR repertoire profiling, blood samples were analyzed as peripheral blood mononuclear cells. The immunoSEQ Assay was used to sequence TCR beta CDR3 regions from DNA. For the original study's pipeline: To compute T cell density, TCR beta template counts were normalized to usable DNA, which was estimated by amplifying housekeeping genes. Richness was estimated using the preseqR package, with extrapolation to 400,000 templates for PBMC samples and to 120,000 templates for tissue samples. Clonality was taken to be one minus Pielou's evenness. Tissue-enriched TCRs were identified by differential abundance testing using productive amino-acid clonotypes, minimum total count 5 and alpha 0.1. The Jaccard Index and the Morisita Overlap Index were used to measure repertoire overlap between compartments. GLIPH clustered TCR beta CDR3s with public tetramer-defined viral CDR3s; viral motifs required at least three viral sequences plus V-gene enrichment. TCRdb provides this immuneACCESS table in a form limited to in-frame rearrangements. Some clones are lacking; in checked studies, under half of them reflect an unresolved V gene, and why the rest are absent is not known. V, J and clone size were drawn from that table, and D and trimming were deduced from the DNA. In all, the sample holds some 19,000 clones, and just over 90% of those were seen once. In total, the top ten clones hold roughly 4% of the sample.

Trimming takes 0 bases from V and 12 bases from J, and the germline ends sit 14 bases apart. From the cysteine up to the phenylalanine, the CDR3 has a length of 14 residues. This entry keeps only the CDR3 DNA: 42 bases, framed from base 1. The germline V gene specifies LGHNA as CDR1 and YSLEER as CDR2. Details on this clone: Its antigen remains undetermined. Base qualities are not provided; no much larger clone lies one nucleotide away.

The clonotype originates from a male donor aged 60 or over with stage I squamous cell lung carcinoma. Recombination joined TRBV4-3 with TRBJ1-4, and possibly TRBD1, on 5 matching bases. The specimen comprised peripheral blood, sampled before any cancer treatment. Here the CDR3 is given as CASSQDGAYPQLFF. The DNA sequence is TGCGCCAGCAGCCAAGATGGGGCCTACCCGCAACTGTTTTTT.